The 6 T cell receptor beta chains below were found in one sample sequenced in a study of shared clonotypes between healthy human individuals. Using immunoSEQ multiplex PCR, the repertoire was profiled, and TCRdb retains in-frame clones only, with some absent. The sample consists of over a million clones, about 84% of them appearing once. Material: memory CD4+ T cells from PBMCs. Subset denoted: CD45RA-negative fraction. These receptors originate from a man aged 18 to 35 in good health. Some clones in this sample may be carry-over from other donors' samples.

This clone was seen a single time. J is TRBJ2-2 and V is TRBV7-9; D possibly matches TRBD1 or TRBD2 (5 bases each). From germline, CDR1 is SEHNR and CDR2 FQNEAQ (reference sequence). This CDR3 is built from 16 residues. Trimming took off 5 bases at V and 7 bases at J, with 20 bases between the two ends. The CDR3 region is CASSMTHGGRVGELFF. CDR3 nucleotides: TGTGCCAGCAGCATGACCCATGGGGGTCGGGTCGGGGAGCTGTTTTTT.

The chain joins TRBV7-2 to TRBJ2-7, with D possibly being TRBD2 (6 bases). The CDR3 runs 13 residues. Germline CDR1 reads SGHTA; CDR2 reads FQGNSA. V was cut by 3 bases and J by 7 bases, with 13 bases left in between. CDR3 in amino acids: CASSLERGREQYF. The DNA for the CDR3 is TGTGCCAGCAGCTTGGAGAGAGGGAGGGAGCAGTACTTC.

V gene TRBV5-1 combines with J gene TRBJ2-2, with 7 bases matching TRBD2. Trimming took 2 bases from V and 5 from J; bases not matched to a gene: 15. CDR1 is SGHRS and CDR2 is YFSETQ in the germline V gene. CDR3 length equals 18 residues. This chain's CDR3 is CASSLPPVAGVETGELFF. The CDR3 DNA reads TGCGCCAGCAGCTTACCACCCGTCGCGGGAGTCGAGACCGGGGAGCTGTTTTTT. Variable domain in full (rest from reference TRBV5-1 and TRBJ2-2): KAGVTQTPRYLIKTRGQQVTLSCSPISGHRSVSWYQQTPGQGLQFLFEYFSETQRNKGNFPGRFSGRQFSNSRSEMNVSTLELGDSALYLCASSLPPVAGVETGELFFGEGSRLTVL.

The sample holds one count of this clone. The CDR3 DNA follows: TGTGCCAGCACGGGACAATATGGCTACACCTTC. It codes for CASTGQYGYTF. The J gene is TRBJ1-2, the V gene TRBV9, with D tentatively TRBD1 (6 bases). CDR1 and CDR2 from the germline V gene are SGDLS and YYNGEE. This CDR3 is 11 amino acids long. V shed 6 bases and J shed 5 bases, with 8 bases lying between them.

For this clone: Other DNA sequences from this sample encode an identical CDR3 as well. The chain combines TRBV9 with TRBJ1-4; D possibly corresponds to TRBD1 (5 bases). This CDR3 region has 15 residues. Germline V lookup: CDR1 SGDLS, CDR2 YYNGEE. V gave up 2 bases and J gave up 0 bases, with 8 bases separating them. CDR3 DNA sequence: TGTGCCAGCAGCGTCCAGGGTGCAACTAATGAAAAACTGTTTTTT. Translation: CASSVQGATNEKLFF.

This chain's CDR3 is CASSEGAPENSYNEQFF. The CDR3 coding sequence is TGTGCCAGCAGTGAAGGAGCCCCGGAAAACTCCTACAATGAGCAGTTCTTC. The chain employs TRBV6-1 and TRBJ2-1; no firm D call. The V and J ends lost 1 base and 0 bases respectively, with 13 bases between them. Per germline, CDR1 MNHNS and CDR2 SASEGT. The CDR3 totals 17 residues.